The sample holds a few counts of the clone carrying this TCR beta chain. Its matching antigen is unknown. The source of the sample is a study of T cells after yellow fever vaccination. Study results and caveats: The appearance of a small share of clonotypes in both CD4 and CD8 compartments was observed.

The length of the CDR3 is 15 residues. CDR1 and CDR2 (germline): SGHTA, FQGNSA. The J segment lost 8 bases and the V segment lost 5 bases, leaving 11 bases of the junction unmatched. 5'RACE template switching produced TCR cDNA carrying a universal primer site and UMIs. MiXCR, applied by TCRdb to the 5' RACE reads, yields one record per CDR3 protein. The table has about 580,000 distinct CDR3 sequences, roughly 17% seen once. The sample here was PBMCs, taken less than 6 days after the first yellow fever vaccination. The clonotype originates from a man between 18 and 35 years old who received the YFV17D yellow fever vaccine. The chain has TRBV7-2 and TRBJ1-4; TRBD1 matches at 7 bases. In DNA, the CDR3 is TGTGCCAGCAGCCCGAGTAGTGCAGGGGGAGAAAAACTGTTTTTT. As protein: CASSPSSAGGEKLFF.